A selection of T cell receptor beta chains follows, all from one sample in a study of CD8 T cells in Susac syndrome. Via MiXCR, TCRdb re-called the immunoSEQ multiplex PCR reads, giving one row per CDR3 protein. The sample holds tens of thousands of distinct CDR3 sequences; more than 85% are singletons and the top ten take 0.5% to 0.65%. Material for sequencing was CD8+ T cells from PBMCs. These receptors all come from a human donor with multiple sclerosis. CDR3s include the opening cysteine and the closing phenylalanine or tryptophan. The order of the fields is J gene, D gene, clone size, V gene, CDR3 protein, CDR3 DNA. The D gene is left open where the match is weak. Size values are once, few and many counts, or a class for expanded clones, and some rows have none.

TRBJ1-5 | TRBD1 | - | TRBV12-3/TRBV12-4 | CASSSQGSNQPQHF | TGTGCCAGCAGCTCACAGGGGAGCAATCAGCCCCAGCATTTT
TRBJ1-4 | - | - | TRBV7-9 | CASSLVQSLSDEKLFF | TGTGCCAGCAGCTTAGTACAGTCCTTATCAGATGAAAAACTGTTTTTT
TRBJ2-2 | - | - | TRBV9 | CASSPQEGTGELFF | TGTGCCAGCAGCCCACAGGAGGGCACCGGGGAGCTGTTTTTT
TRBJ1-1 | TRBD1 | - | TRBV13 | CASSLGGTGSTEAFF | TGTGCCAGCAGCTTAGGGGGGACAGGGAGCACTGAAGCTTTCTTT
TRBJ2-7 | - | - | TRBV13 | CASSFGGGRSYEQYF | TGTGCCAGCAGCTTTGGGGGGGGCAGGTCCTACGAGCAGTACTTC
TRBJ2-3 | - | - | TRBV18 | CASSPPDRPSDTDTQYF | TGTGCCAGCTCACCGCCGGACAGACCCTCCGATACAGATACGCAGTATTTT
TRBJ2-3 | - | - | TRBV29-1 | CSVVLAVNTQYF | TGCAGCGTTGTACTAGCTGTTAATACGCAGTATTTT
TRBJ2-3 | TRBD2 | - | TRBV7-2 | CASSWTSGGTDTQYF | TGTGCCAGCAGCTGGACTAGCGGGGGCACAGATACGCAGTATTTT
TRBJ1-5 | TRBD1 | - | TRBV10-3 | CVISGDRGPQPQHF | TGTGTCATCAGTGGCGACAGGGGGCCTCAGCCCCAGCATTTT
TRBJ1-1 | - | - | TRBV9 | CASSARGVGADTEAFF | TGTGCCAGCAGCGCCCGCGGGGTTGGGGCGGACACTGAAGCTTTCTTT
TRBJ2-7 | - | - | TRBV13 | CASSGDRRGDEQYF | TGTGCCAGCAGCGGGGACCGCCGAGGAGACGAGCAGTACTTC
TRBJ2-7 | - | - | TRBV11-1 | CASSPRSGLNSYEQYF | TGTGCCAGCAGCCCGCGGAGCGGGTTGAACTCCTACGAGCAGTACTTC
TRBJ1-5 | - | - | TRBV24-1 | CATSEHSNQPQHF | TGTGCCACCAGTGAACATAGCAATCAGCCCCAGCATTTT
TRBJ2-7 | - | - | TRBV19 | CASSIGVAETYEQYF | TGTGCCAGTAGTATTGGGGTAGCGGAAACCTACGAGCAGTACTTC
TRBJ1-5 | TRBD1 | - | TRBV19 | CASSRRHYRGQPQHF | TGTGCCAGTAGCCGGAGGCACTACAGGGGACAGCCCCAGCATTTT
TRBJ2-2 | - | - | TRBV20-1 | CSARTQQLTGELFF | TGCAGTGCTCGGACACAACAGCTCACCGGGGAGCTGTTTTTT
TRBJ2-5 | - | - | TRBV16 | CASSPWGAVQETQYF | TGTGCCAGCAGCCCCTGGGGGGCCGTCCAAGAGACCCAGTACTTC
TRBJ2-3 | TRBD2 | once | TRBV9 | CASSPGGGGTDTQYF | TGTGCCAGCAGCCCCGGGGGGGGTGGCACAGATACGCAGTATTTT
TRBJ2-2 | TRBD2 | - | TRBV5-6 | CASSLASGGIGTGELFF | TGTGCCAGCAGCTTGGCTAGCGGGGGGATCGGCACCGGGGAGCTGTTTTTT
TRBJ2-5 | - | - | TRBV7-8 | CASSSQGQETQYF | TGTGCCAGCAGCTCCCAGGGGCAAGAGACCCAGTACTTC
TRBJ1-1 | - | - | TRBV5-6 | CASSLGPMNTEAFF | TGTGCCAGCAGCTTGGGACCGATGAACACTGAAGCTTTCTTT
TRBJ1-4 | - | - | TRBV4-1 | CASSQVVPLPANEKLFF | TGCGCCAGCAGCCAAGTGGTCCCCTTGCCGGCTAATGAAAAACTGTTTTTT
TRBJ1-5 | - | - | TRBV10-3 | CAISESGQPQHF | TGTGCCATCAGTGAGTCGGGGCAGCCCCAGCATTTT
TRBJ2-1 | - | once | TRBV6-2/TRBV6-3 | CASRPGGGSYFDEQFF | TGTGCCAGCAGACCCGGGGGCGGGTCTTACTTCGATGAGCAGTTCTTC
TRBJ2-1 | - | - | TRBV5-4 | CASSAGLSKDEQFF | TGTGCCAGCAGCGCTGGACTATCCAAGGATGAGCAGTTCTTC
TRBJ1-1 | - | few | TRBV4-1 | CASSQVGGNQAFF | TGCGCCAGCAGCCAAGTGGGAGGGAATCAAGCTTTCTTT
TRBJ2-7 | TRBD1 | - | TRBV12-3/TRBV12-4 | CASRPRQGFSYEQYF | TGTGCCAGCAGGCCTCGACAGGGATTCTCCTACGAGCAGTACTTC
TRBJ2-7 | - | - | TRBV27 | CASSWAGAYEQYF | TGTGCCAGCAGTTGGGCAGGGGCCTACGAGCAGTACTTC
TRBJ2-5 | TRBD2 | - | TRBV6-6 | CASSGLAEETQYF | TGTGCCAGCAGTGGACTAGCGGAAGAGACCCAGTACTTC
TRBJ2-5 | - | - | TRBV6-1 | CASTKAWGETQYF | TGTGCCAGCACCAAGGCCTGGGGAGAGACCCAGTACTTC
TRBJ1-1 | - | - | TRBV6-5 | CASSPGAGTEAFF | TGTGCCAGCAGCCCAGGGGCTGGGACTGAAGCTTTCTTT
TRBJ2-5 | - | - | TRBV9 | CASSVAAGEETQYF | TGTGCCAGCAGCGTAGCGGCAGGGGAAGAGACCCAGTACTTC
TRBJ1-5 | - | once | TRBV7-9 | CASSLAGPSNQPQHF | TGTGCCAGCAGCTTAGCGGGGCCAAGCAATCAGCCCCAGCATTTT
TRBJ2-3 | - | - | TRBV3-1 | CASSQVKSGMGTDTQYF | TGTGCCAGCAGCCAAGTCAAGTCAGGGATGGGCACAGATACGCAGTATTTT
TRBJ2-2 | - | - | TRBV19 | CASSIAGELFF | TGTGCCAGTAGTATCGCCGGGGAGCTGTTTTTT
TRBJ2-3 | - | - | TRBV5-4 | CASSNTDTQYF | TGTGCCAGCAGCAATACAGATACGCAGTATTTT
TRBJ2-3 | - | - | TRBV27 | CASKENLHTDTQYF | TGTGCCAGCAAAGAGAACTTGCATACAGATACGCAGTATTTT
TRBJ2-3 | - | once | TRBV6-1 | CASSEVSGGTDTQYF | TGTGCCAGCAGTGAAGTAAGCGGAGGCACAGATACGCAGTATTTT
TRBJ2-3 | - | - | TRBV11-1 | CASTGGPDTQYF | TGTGCCAGCACCGGCGGACCAGATACGCAGTATTTT
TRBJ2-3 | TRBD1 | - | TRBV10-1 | CASSSGTGADTQYF | TGCGCCAGCAGTTCCGGGACAGGGGCAGATACGCAGTATTTT
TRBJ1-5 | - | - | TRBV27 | CASSPRQVSRNQPQHF | TGTGCCAGCAGCCCTAGACAGGTGTCTCGGAATCAGCCCCAGCATTTT
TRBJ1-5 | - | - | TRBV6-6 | CASSQDTANQPQHF | TGTGCCAGCAGTCAGGACACCGCTAATCAGCCCCAGCATTTT
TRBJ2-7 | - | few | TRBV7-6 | CASSLADREYEQYF | TGTGCCAGCAGCTTAGCTGACCGAGAATACGAGCAGTACTTC
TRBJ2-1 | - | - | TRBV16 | CASSQSGRTESYNEQFF | TGTGCCAGCAGCCAATCGGGCAGGACGGAGAGTTACAATGAGCAGTTCTTC
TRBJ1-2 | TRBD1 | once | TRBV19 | CASSTDRGQFFYGYTF | TGTGCCAGTAGTACGGACAGGGGGCAGTTTTTCTATGGCTACACCTTC
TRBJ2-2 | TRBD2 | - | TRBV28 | CASSGGGTGELFF | TGTGCCAGCAGTGGGGGGGGCACCGGGGAGCTGTTTTTT
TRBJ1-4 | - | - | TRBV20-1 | CSARGEGPATNEKLFF | TGCAGTGCCCGGGGGGAGGGGCCCGCAACTAATGAAAAACTGTTTTTT